This TCR beta chain was identified during a study of OX40 agonist ivuxolimab in advanced cancers. Overall study: Anti-PD-1, anti-PD-L1 or anti-CTLA-4 therapy given earlier was allowed, and 40% had some. Study results and caveats: The average count of expanded clones was higher among CD8+ T cells than among CD4+.

Clones were sequenced by immunoSEQ multiplex PCR, and TCRdb holds only the in-frame ones, with some missing. The data hold roughly 77,000 clones, with more than 80% observed a single time. A remark on this clone: Its matching antigen is unknown.

The material sequenced was CD4+ or CD8+ T cells sorted from blood, taken in a trial of the OX40 agonist ivuxolimab. The TCR comes from an adult with an advanced solid tumor such as melanoma, head and neck, liver or kidney cancer.

The CDR3 DNA reads TGTGCCAGCAGTCAAGGGGACAGGGTAGCCACCTTC. Translation: CASSQGDRVATF. The chain has TRBV28 and TRBJ1-2, with 9 bases aligning to TRBD1. The CDR3 spans 12 residues. CDR1 and CDR2 from the germline V gene are MDHEN and SYDVKM. V dropped 5 bases and J dropped 13; count of bases not matched to a gene: 8.